This T cell receptor beta chain derives from a study of CD8 T cells in ankylosing spondylitis. Study conclusions and caveats: Characteristic, it appeared, of ankylosing spondylitis blood was a TCR beta motif of roughly eight highly homologous variants. Reportedly, significant enrichment of disease-linked clones occurred in matched ankylosing spondylitis synovial fluid.

CDR1 is DFQATT, CDR2 SNEGSKA, per germline (reference sequence). J gave up 7 bases and V 3 bases, and 8 bases lay outside the gene matches. This CDR3 has 15 amino acids. In its sample, this clonotype was seen a few times. Its target is unknown. Each CDR3 protein gets one entry after TCRdb re-called the 5' RACE reads with MiXCR. The sample carries around 180,000 distinct CDR3 sequences, approximately 12% recorded once. The receptor's source is a female donor with ankylosing spondylitis or in good health (not recorded which). Sequenced sample: blood, either unsorted or a sorted T cell fraction (not recorded which). The rearrangement links TRBV20-1 to TRBJ2-2; 10 bases match TRBD2. In DNA form, the CDR3 reads TGCAGTGCTAGGCTGCTAGCGGGAGAAAGCGGGGAGCTGTTTTTT. It specifies CSARLLAGESGELFF.